These 12 T cell receptor beta chains originate from one sample sequenced in a study of blood T cell repertoires in COVID-19. The repertoire was sequenced with immunoSEQ multiplex PCR; TCRdb's copy has only in-frame clones and lacks some. The sample holds around 130,000 clones, roughly 80% seen once. Material: PBMCs or T cells enriched from blood (not recorded which). The origin of the receptors is a man aged 25 to 40 who had recovered from COVID-19.

The chain couples TRBV28 to TRBJ1-2; 9 positions agree with TRBD1. V lost 9 bases to trimming and J lost 3 bases; unmatched junction nucleotides: 2. The length of the CDR3 is 12 residues. Germline CDR1 MDHEN, CDR2 SYDVKM. CDR3: CASRDRDYGYTF. CDR3 DNA sequence: TGTGCCAGTCGGGACAGGGACTATGGCTACACCTTC.

This clone was counted once. The rearrangement uses TRBV29-1 and TRBJ1-1, with D perhaps TRBD1 (6 bases). Deletions cut 6 bases from V and 1 base from J, with 12 bases between. The length of the CDR3 is 13 residues. Germline V lookup: CDR1 SQVTM, CDR2 ANQGSEA. CDR3 protein: CSVGTLANTEAFF. The CDR3 coding sequence is TGCAGCGTGGGGACACTTGCGAACACTGAAGCTTTCTTT.

The V call is TRBV3-1 (or the pseudogene TRBV3-2), the J call TRBJ1-2; D is possibly TRBD1 (5 bases). Germline CDR1 is LGHDT and CDR2 is YNNKEL (reference sequence). The CDR3 runs to 14 residues. V was shortened by 1 base and J by 5 bases, with 11 bases between the two germline ends. The CDR3, as DNA: TGTGCCAGCAGCCAAGGGTCAGGGAGGTATGGCTACACCTTC. Its translation: CASSQGSGRYGYTF.

The CDR3 DNA reads TGTGCCTGGAAGGGCCTATTGGGACAGCAAGAGACCCAGTACTTC. Its translation is CAWKGLLGQQETQYF. J is TRBJ2-5 and V is TRBV30; 7 bases agree with TRBD1. The CDR3 covers 15 residues. Trimming at V came to 4 bases and at J to 2 bases, leaving 10 bases not matched to a gene. Germline V gives CDR1 GTSNPN, CDR2 SVGIG (reference sequence).

This clone has a single count. The chain has TRBV10-1 and TRBJ1-3; 8 bases match TRBD1. This CDR3 spans 15 amino acids. CDR1 WNHNN and CDR2 SYGVQD come from the germline V gene (reference sequence). The trim removed 2 bases at V and 7 bases at J, leaving 7 bases unmatched. CDR3 coding DNA: TGCGCCAGCAGTGAGGGCTCGACAGGGGCGAACACCATATATTTT. Encoded protein: CASSEGSTGANTIYF.

The chain couples TRBV3-1 (or the pseudogene TRBV3-2) to TRBJ2-5; D may be TRBD2 (6 bases). Germline V gene data show CDR1 as LGHDT and CDR2 as YNNKEL (reference sequence). This CDR3 is 16 amino acids long. V lost 1 base and J lost 1, with 13 bases in between. CDR3 in amino acids: CASSQGGRTIQETQYF. The CDR3 bases are TGTGCCAGCAGCCAAGGAGGACGGACTATCCAAGAGACCCAGTACTTC.

This chain connects TRBV6-5 to TRBJ2-2; no definite D call. Trimming removed 6 bases at V and 4 bases at J, with 6 bases between. Per the germline V gene, CDR1 is MNHEY and CDR2 is SVGAGI. This CDR3 contains 12 residues. CDR3 sequence reads: CASRRVTGELFF. In DNA form, the CDR3 reads TGTGCCAGCAGGCGCGTCACCGGGGAGCTGTTTTTT.

This clone was observed a single time. V usage is TRBV6-4 and J usage is TRBJ2-2; 7 positions agree with TRBD1. CDR1 MRHNA and CDR2 SNTAGT come from the germline V gene. The CDR3 is 16 amino acids. The J segment lost 6 bases and the V segment lost 0 bases, leaving 7 bases of the junction unmatched. The DNA for the CDR3 is TGTGCCAGCAGTGACTCAACAGGGGCCCCCCCCGGGGAGCTGTTTTTT. Translated: CASSDSTGAPPGELFF.

This chain's CDR3 is CASSEGTSGMRDTQYF. DNA for the CDR3: TGTGCCAGCAGTGAAGGGACTAGCGGGATGAGAGATACGCAGTATTTT. The genes are TRBV2 and TRBJ2-3; 12 bases match TRBD2. CDR3 length: 16 amino acids. The germline V gene encodes CDR1 SNHLY and CDR2 FYNNEI. V dropped 1 base and J dropped 5; count of bases not matched to a gene: 4.

V usage is TRBV7-9 and J usage is TRBJ2-7; D unresolved. Germline CDR1 and CDR2: SEHNR and FQNEAQ (reference sequence). The length of the CDR3 is 13 residues. Trimming removed 1 base at V and 3 bases at J, with 7 bases between. For the CDR3, the DNA is TGTGCCAGCAGCTTAGGAGCAAGCTACGAGCAGTACTTC. As protein: CASSLGASYEQYF.

This chain joins TRBV14 and TRBJ1-3; perhaps TRBD1 as D (5 bases). CDR3 length: 18 residues. V was cut by 6 bases and J by 1 base, with 22 bases left in between. CDR1 SGHDN and CDR2 FVKESK come from the germline V gene. The CDR3 region is CASSPTQLNRGSGNTIYF. CDR3 DNA: TGTGCCAGCAGTCCGACACAACTTAATAGGGGATCTGGAAACACCATATATTTT.

The gene calls are TRBV19 and TRBJ1-5; maybe TRBD1 (5 bases). Germline V gives CDR1 LNHDA, CDR2 SQIVND (reference sequence). V lost 9 bases and J lost 1, with 16 bases in between. This CDR3 contains 15 residues. The CDR3 loop is CASRLDGGSNQPQHF. CDR3 DNA sequence: TGTGCCAGCCGGCTGGACGGGGGGAGCAATCAGCCCCAGCATTTT.